These T cell receptor beta chains were read from a single sample in a study of early T cells in non-severe SARS-CoV-2 infection. In TCRdb, the 5' RACE reads were re-called with MiXCR into one record per CDR3 protein. The table records tens of thousands of distinct CDR3 sequences, roughly 5.3% of them present only once. The sequencing sample was made of whole blood. These receptors came from an adult who was a healthcare worker with PCR-confirmed SARS-CoV-2 infection or an uninfected control (not recorded which). CDR3s include the opening cysteine and the closing phenylalanine or tryptophan. A D gene is named only where the DNA matches it firmly. Clone size is stated in some rows and not others, as once, few, many or a class when expanded.

V	D	J	size	DNA	CDR3
TRBV30	TRBD1	TRBJ1-1	few	TGTGCCTGCTCCGGGACAGGGTCTAAAGCTTTCTTT	CACSGTGSKAFF
TRBV7-2	-	TRBJ1-5	many	TGTGCCAGCAGCCTCCGGGGAGGGGGACAGCCCCAGCATTTT	CASSLRGGGQPQHF
TRBV30	TRBD2	TRBJ2-3	many	TGTGCCTGGAGTACTAGACTAGCAGCACCCACAGATACGCAGTATTTT	CAWSTRLAAPTDTQYF
TRBV28	-	TRBJ1-2	medium-sized	TGTGCCAGCAGTTTATGGACAGGCCACTTATATGGCTACACCTTC	CASSLWTGHLYGYTF
TRBV12-3/TRBV12-4	-	TRBJ2-7	many	TGTGCCAGCAGTTTCGTTCGGGGGTACTCCTACGAGCAGTACTTC	CASSFVRGYSYEQYF
TRBV29-1	-	TRBJ1-2	medium-sized	TGCAGCGTTGGAGAAGGACCCGAGCATGGCTACACCTTC	CSVGEGPEHGYTF
TRBV28	-	TRBJ1-6	medium-sized	TGTGCCAGCGGGGGACTATTTGACTTCTCCTATAATTCACCCCTCCACTTT	CASGGLFDFSYNSPLHF
TRBV27	TRBD1	TRBJ2-7	many	TGTGCCAGCAGTTTCCTCCCGGGACAGGGATGGCCAAGGGAGTACTTC	CASSFLPGQGWPREYF
TRBV6-5	TRBD1	TRBJ1-5	-	TGTGCCAGCAGTCCTCCAACAGGGGAGCCCCAGCATTTT	CASSPPTGEPQHF
TRBV29-1	TRBD1	TRBJ2-3	-	TGCAGCGCCAGCAGGGACAGGGGACCAGATACGCAGTATTTT	CSASRDRGPDTQYF